The 32 T cell receptor beta chains reported below all come from one sample, sequenced in a study of shared clonotypes between healthy human individuals (dated by TCRdb to the early 2020s). The library was produced with the immunoSEQ multiplex PCR assay. The immuneACCESS repertoire file appears here via TCRdb, limited to in-frame rearrangements. These files lack a portion of the clones; in checked studies, under half of the deficit traces to unresolved V genes, and the cause of the others is not known. The sample yields about 2.3 million clones; roughly 90% were counted once. Of the sample, about 0.36% falls within the top ten clones. Sequencing input: naive CD4+ T cells from PBMCs. The label giving this sample's cell subset or site can be read as: CD45RA+ positively selected. The receptors shown here come from a man between 18 and 35 years old in good health. Some clones in this sample may be carry-over from other donors' samples.

V usage is TRBV7-6 and J usage is TRBJ2-2; 7 bases line up with TRBD1. The V gene end was trimmed by 2 bases and the J gene end by 4 bases; junction bases not matched to a gene: 4. CDR1 and CDR2 (germline): SGHVS, FNYEAQ. The CDR3 is made up of 15 amino acids. CDR3 loop: CASSLMGQTTGELFF. The CDR3 DNA reads as TGTGCCAGCAGCTTAATGGGACAGACCACCGGGGAGCTGTTTTTT. The full variable domain, completed using reference TRBV7-6 and TRBJ2-2, is GAGVSQSPRYKVTKRGQDVALRCDPISGHVSLYWYRQALGQGPEFLTYFNYEAQQDKSGLPNDRFSAERPEGSISTLTIQRTEQRDSAMYRCASSLMGQTTGELFFGEGSRLTVL.

The rearrangement links TRBV5-1 to TRBJ2-7; D not resolved. Germline assignment: CDR1 SGHRS and CDR2 YFSETQ. V dropped 0 bases and J dropped 7 bases, with 14 bases sitting between them. The CDR3 spans 14 residues. The chain's CDR3 is CASSLGARSGEQYF. In DNA, the CDR3 is TGCGCCAGCAGCTTGGGGGCGAGGTCAGGAGAGCAGTACTTC.

The V call is TRBV27, the J call TRBJ2-6; 9 bases align to TRBD1. The V gene end was trimmed by 3 bases and the J gene end by 2 bases; junction bases not matched to a gene: 5. CDR1 is MNHEY and CDR2 is SMNVEV in the germline V gene (reference sequence). The CDR3 totals 17 residues. As DNA, the CDR3 is TGTGCCAGCAGTTTCGGACAGGGGCTCACTGGGGCCAACGTCCTGACTTTC. This sequence encodes CASSFGQGLTGANVLTF.

The chain uses TRBV28 and TRBJ1-5, with 11 bases fitting TRBD1. Germline loops: CDR1 MDHEN, CDR2 SYDVKM. This CDR3 region has 14 residues. Trimming removed 10 bases from V and 7 bases from J; junction bases left unmatched: 9. The CDR3 DNA reads TGTGCCACCAGAGGACAGGGGGCTGGCCAGCCCCAGCATTTT. It specifies CATRGQGAGQPQHF.

As regards this clone: Compared with germline, one end of the junction differs, possibly owing to a read error. The J gene is TRBJ1-4, the V gene TRBV9; TRBD1 agrees at 9 bases. Germline CDR1 and CDR2: SGDLS and YYNGEE. This CDR3 spans 18 amino acids. The CDR3 DNA sequence: TGTGCCAGCAGCCGGGGACAGGGCTCAACAACAACTAATAAAAAACTGTTTTTT. This translates into CASSRGQGSTTTNKKLFF.

This clone was found a few times. The same CDR3 can be traced to other DNA sequences in this sample. The chain employs TRBV7-9 and TRBJ1-2; possibly TRBD1 for D (5 bases). The CDR3 extends over 13 amino acids. V was pared by 1 base and J by 4 bases, with 7 bases between. Germline-derived CDR1 and CDR2 are SEHNR and FQNEAQ (reference sequence). This CDR3 reads CASSLVGGYGYTF. The CDR3 DNA reads as TGTGCCAGCAGCTTAGTTGGGGGCTATGGCTACACCTTC.

The V gene is TRBV7-2, the J gene TRBJ2-1; D is unclear. Germline-derived CDR1 and CDR2 are SGHTA and FQGNSA. CDR3 length: 15 amino acids. Trimming removed 5 bases from V and 2 bases from J, with 13 bases in between. The CDR3 protein is CASSLHTGTYNEQFF. The CDR3 nucleotides read TGTGCCAGCAGCCTCCATACTGGTACCTACAATGAGCAGTTCTTC. Looking up the rest from reference TRBV7-2 and TRBJ2-1 gives the full variable domain: GAGVSQSPSNKVTEKGKDVELRCDPISGHTALYWYRQSLGQGLEFLIYFQGNSAPDKSGLPSDRFSAERTGGSVSTLTIQRTQQEDSAVYLCASSLHTGTYNEQFFGPGTRLTVL.

V and J are TRBV4-3 and TRBJ2-5; 9 bases align to TRBD1. Trimming cost V 4 bases and J 4 bases; bases outside gene matches: 7. Germline CDR1 reads LGHNA; CDR2 reads YSLEER. The CDR3 consists of 15 residues. CDR3 DNA sequence: TGCGCCAGCAGCCGGAATCCGACAGGGGGAGAGACCCAGTACTTC. Its translation: CASSRNPTGGETQYF.

CDR3 sequence reads: CSVEGGTSGRYNEQFF. The CDR3 bases are TGCAGCGTTGAGGGGGGAACTAGCGGGAGATACAATGAGCAGTTCTTC. V usage is TRBV29-1 and J usage is TRBJ2-1; TRBD2 matches 11 bases. The CDR3 covers 16 residues. Germline CDR1 reads SQVTM; CDR2 reads ANQGSEA. The trim removed 3 bases at V and 4 bases at J, leaving 8 bases unmatched.

For the CDR3, the DNA is TGTGCCAGCAGCGCGAGCGGGGGTAAATACAATGAGCAGTTCTTC. Its protein product is CASSASGGKYNEQFF. The V gene is TRBV9, the J gene TRBJ2-1; 8 nucleotides match TRBD2. The CDR3 sequence is 15 residues long. With V trimmed by 3 bases and J by 4 bases, 6 bases remained unmatched. Germline V gene data show CDR1 as SGDLS and CDR2 as YYNGEE.

J is TRBJ2-2 and V is TRBV11-2; no reliable D call. CDR1 and CDR2 from the germline V gene are SGHAT and FQNNGV. The CDR3 is made up of 16 amino acids. V lost 4 bases to trimming and J lost 0 bases, with 12 bases between them. The CDR3 coding sequence is TGTGCCAGCAGCTCCACCGGATCGTCGAACACCGGGGAGCTGTTTTTT. Amino acids: CASSSTGSSNTGELFF. Complete variable domain (other parts from reference TRBV11-2 and TRBJ2-2): EAGVAQSPRYKIIEKRQSVAFWCNPISGHATLYWYQQILGQGPKLLIQFQNNGVVDDSQLPKDRFSAERLKGVDSTLKIQPAKLEDSAVYLCASSSTGSSNTGELFFGEGSRLTVL.

This clone occurred once. The chain carries TRBV6-6 and TRBJ1-2, with D possibly TRBD1 on 6 matching bases. The CDR3 spans 16 residues. V gave up 6 bases and J gave up 4 bases, with 21 bases separating them. Germline V gene sequence: CDR1 MNHNY, CDR2 SVGAGI (reference sequence). CDR3 bases: TGTGCCAGCAGCAAAGAAGGGGCAGGGGCTCCCTATGGCTACACCTTC. Protein product: CASSKEGAGAPYGYTF.

The CDR3 here is CASNRGGNTIYF. As DNA, the CDR3 is TGTGCCAGCAACCGAGGTGGAAACACCATATATTTT. The J gene is TRBJ1-3, the V gene TRBV9; no clear D. This CDR3 spans 12 amino acids. Germline V gene sequence: CDR1 SGDLS, CDR2 YYNGEE. V was cut by 6 bases and J by 3 bases, with 7 bases left in between.

The chain recombines TRBV7-6 with TRBJ2-3; 9 bases align to TRBD2. The CDR3 is 14 residues long. Germline CDR1 SGHVS, CDR2 FNYEAQ. V was clipped by 10 bases and J by 2 bases; unmatched bases: 7. The CDR3 nucleotides are TGTGCCACCAAGGCTAGCGGGAACACAGATACGCAGTATTTT. It translates to CATKASGNTDTQYF.

The rearrangement uses TRBV7-3 and TRBJ2-2, with 7 positions matching TRBD2. V dropped 5 bases and J dropped 6; count of bases not matched to a gene: 6. This CDR3 has 14 amino acids. Looked up from germline, CDR1 is SGHTA and CDR2 is FQGTGA. CDR3 residues: CASSPPGRAGELFF. CDR3 nucleotide sequence: TGTGCCAGCAGCCCCCCGGGGAGGGCCGGGGAGCTGTTTTTT.

V usage is TRBV11-2 and J usage is TRBJ2-7; no reliable D call. V gave up 1 base and J gave up 3 bases, with 13 bases separating them. Looked up from germline, CDR1 is SGHAT and CDR2 is FQNNGV. The CDR3 sequence is 15 residues long. CDR3 region: CASSLGPGPYYEQYF. The CDR3 bases are TGTGCCAGCAGCTTAGGCCCCGGGCCCTACTACGAGCAGTACTTC.

The V call is TRBV7-9, the J call TRBJ2-1; TRBD2 is a possible D gene (6 bases). CDR1 and CDR2 (germline): SEHNR, FQNEAQ (reference sequence). V was shortened by 8 bases and J by 4 bases, with 24 bases between the two germline ends. This CDR3 has 17 residues. CDR3 amino acids: CASRLGSPGLLYNEQFF. In DNA, the CDR3 is TGTGCCAGCCGTCTTGGTAGCCCGGGACTTTTATACAATGAGCAGTTCTTC. Full variable domain (remainder filled in from reference TRBV7-9 and TRBJ2-1): DTGVSQNPRHKITKRGQNVTFRCDPISEHNRLYWYRQTLGQGPEFLTYFQNEAQLEKSRLLSDRFSAERPKGSFSTLEIQRTEQGDSAMYLCASRLGSPGLLYNEQFFGPGTRLTVL.

J is TRBJ2-7 and V is TRBV9; D unresolved. This CDR3 comprises 14 residues. Trimming took 0 bases from V and 2 from J, leaving 9 bases between them. Looked up from germline, CDR1 is SGDLS and CDR2 is YYNGEE. CDR3 sequence: CASSVGSKAYEQYF. In DNA form, the CDR3 reads TGTGCCAGCAGCGTAGGCAGTAAAGCCTACGAGCAGTACTTC.

The chain is built from TRBV7-2 and TRBJ2-7; TRBD1 might be the D (6 bases). V was trimmed by 4 bases and J by 4 bases, leaving 14 bases between them. Germline V gene data show CDR1 as SGHTA and CDR2 as FQGNSA. The CDR3 is 14 residues long. CDR3 sequence reads: CASSSQGLGYEQYF. The CDR3 DNA reads TGTGCCAGCAGCTCGCAGGGGTTGGGATACGAGCAGTACTTC.

Comment on this clone: This sample includes further DNA sequences coding for the same CDR3. The rearrangement uses TRBV19 and TRBJ1-1; D is uncertain. Looked up from germline, CDR1 is LNHDA and CDR2 is SQIVND (reference sequence). This CDR3 region has 14 residues. V lost 5 bases, J lost 0 bases, and 10 bases lay in between. The DNA for the CDR3 is TGTGCCAGTAGTGTCACAGTCGTGAACACTGAAGCTTTCTTT. Encoded protein: CASSVTVVNTEAFF.

The chain carries TRBV18 and TRBJ2-1; 7 bases match TRBD1. Germline CDR1 is KGHSH and CDR2 is LQKENI. Trimming at V came to 6 bases and at J to 5 bases, leaving 10 bases not matched to a gene. The CDR3 extends over 15 amino acids. The CDR3 reads CASSGTANLNNEQFF. The CDR3 coding sequence is TGTGCCAGCTCCGGGACAGCCAACTTAAACAATGAGCAGTTCTTC.

The chain joins TRBV30 to TRBJ2-7; TRBD2 might be the D (5 bases). Trimming pared 5 bases from V and 0 bases from J, leaving 17 bases between. The CDR3 has 15 amino acids. The germline V gene has CDR1 GTSNPN and CDR2 SVGIG (reference sequence). The CDR3: CAWGVSVGSSYEQYF. In DNA form, the CDR3 reads TGTGCCTGGGGCGTTAGTGTAGGGAGCTCCTACGAGCAGTACTTC.

The chain joins TRBV9 to TRBJ2-2; TRBD1 agrees at 12 bases. With 3 bases clipped from V and 5 bases from J, the junction kept 8 bases outside the gene matches. This CDR3 has 17 residues. Germline V gene lookup returns CDR1 SGDLS and CDR2 YYNGEE. Here the CDR3 reads CASSAGQGASGTGELFF. The DNA of the CDR3 is TGTGCCAGCAGCGCGGGACAGGGGGCTTCGGGGACCGGGGAGCTGTTTTTT.

The chain joins TRBV30 to TRBJ2-1; no reliable D call. Germline values: CDR1 GTSNPN, CDR2 SVGIG (reference sequence). The CDR3 contains 12 residues. Trimming removed 2 bases from V and 1 base from J, with 3 bases in between. CDR3 sequence: CAWSLSYNEQFF. In DNA form, the CDR3 reads TGTGCCTGGAGTTTATCCTACAATGAGCAGTTCTTC.

The chain joins TRBV7-2 to TRBJ2-1, with 12 bases aligning to TRBD2. V lost 5 bases and J lost 2; bases outside the gene matches: 4. Germline V CDR1 and CDR2: SGHTA, FQGNSA. This CDR3 spans 16 amino acids. The CDR3 protein is CASSRRTSGAYNEQFF. CDR3 in DNA: TGTGCCAGCAGCCGGAGGACTAGCGGGGCCTACAATGAGCAGTTCTTC.

The chain carries TRBV6-1 and TRBJ2-7; no firm D call. V was shortened by 11 bases and J by 3 bases, with 17 bases between the two germline ends. The CDR3 is 13 amino acids. Germline-derived CDR1 and CDR2 are MNHNS and SASEGT. The CDR3 region is CAAVDIRNYEQYF. The CDR3 DNA is TGTGCCGCCGTAGATATCAGAAACTACGAGCAGTACTTC.

V is TRBV5-4 and J is TRBJ1-5, with D possibly being TRBD1 (6 bases). CDR3 length: 14 residues. V shed 3 bases and J shed 3 bases, with 10 bases lying between them. Germline CDR1 is SGHNT and CDR2 is YYREEE (reference sequence). CDR3 sequence (DNA): TGTGCCAGCAGCTCGGGACAACCCAATCAGCCCCAGCATTTT. It yields the protein CASSSGQPNQPQHF.

The V and J genes are TRBV30 and TRBJ2-5; D possibly corresponds to TRBD2 (6 bases). The length of the CDR3 is 15 residues. The germline V gene encodes CDR1 GTSNPN and CDR2 SVGIG (reference sequence). V gave up 0 bases and J gave up 4 bases, with 15 bases separating them. CDR3 DNA: TGTGCCTGGAGTGTAGGGACCCGCGGGGTAGAGACCCAGTACTTC. It specifies CAWSVGTRGVETQYF.

For this clone: Additional DNA sequences in this sample encode the identical CDR3. This chain connects TRBV5-1 to TRBJ2-1; 8 nucleotides line up with TRBD2. CDR1 is SGHRS and CDR2 is YFSETQ in the germline V gene. Trimming at V came to 3 bases and at J to 4 bases, leaving 3 bases not matched to a gene. The CDR3 has 14 amino acids. The CDR3: CASSSTSGYNEQFF. CDR3 DNA: TGCGCCAGCAGCTCTACTAGCGGTTACAATGAGCAGTTCTTC.

This sequence joins TRBV6-5 and TRBJ2-1; TRBD1 aligns across 8 bases. Losses at the gene ends were 6 bases for V and 0 bases for J; bases not matched to a gene: 4. Germline V CDR1 and CDR2: MNHEY, SVGAGI. This CDR3 contains 15 residues. The CDR3 DNA reads as TGTGCCAGCAGGTCCAGGGGGCTCTCCTACAATGAGCAGTTCTTC. Encoded protein: CASRSRGLSYNEQFF.

The chain recombines TRBV25-1 with TRBJ2-3, with a tentative D call TRBD2 (6 bases). Germline V gives CDR1 MGHDK, CDR2 SYGVNS. Trimming took 0 bases from V and 0 from J, leaving 10 bases between them. The CDR3 sequence is 16 residues long. The CDR3 DNA follows: TGTGCCAGCAGTGAATATCCCGGACTAAGCACAGATACGCAGTATTTT. Its protein product is CASSEYPGLSTDTQYF.

The rearrangement joins TRBV7-3 to TRBJ2-2; D not resolved. Germline-derived CDR1 and CDR2 are SGHTA and FQGTGA. The CDR3 has 13 amino acids. V was trimmed by 5 bases and J by 4 bases, leaving 8 bases between them. Written as DNA, the CDR3 is TGTGCCAGCAGCCCCGCCAGCACCGGGGAGCTGTTTTTT. It yields the protein CASSPASTGELFF. The variable domain in full, with the rest retrieved from reference TRBV7-3 and TRBJ2-2, is GAGVSQTPSNKVTEKGKYVELRCDPISGHTALYWYRQSLGQGPEFLIYFQGTGAADDSGLPNDRFFAVRPEGSVSTLKIQRTERGDSAVYLCASSPASTGELFFGEGSRLTVL.